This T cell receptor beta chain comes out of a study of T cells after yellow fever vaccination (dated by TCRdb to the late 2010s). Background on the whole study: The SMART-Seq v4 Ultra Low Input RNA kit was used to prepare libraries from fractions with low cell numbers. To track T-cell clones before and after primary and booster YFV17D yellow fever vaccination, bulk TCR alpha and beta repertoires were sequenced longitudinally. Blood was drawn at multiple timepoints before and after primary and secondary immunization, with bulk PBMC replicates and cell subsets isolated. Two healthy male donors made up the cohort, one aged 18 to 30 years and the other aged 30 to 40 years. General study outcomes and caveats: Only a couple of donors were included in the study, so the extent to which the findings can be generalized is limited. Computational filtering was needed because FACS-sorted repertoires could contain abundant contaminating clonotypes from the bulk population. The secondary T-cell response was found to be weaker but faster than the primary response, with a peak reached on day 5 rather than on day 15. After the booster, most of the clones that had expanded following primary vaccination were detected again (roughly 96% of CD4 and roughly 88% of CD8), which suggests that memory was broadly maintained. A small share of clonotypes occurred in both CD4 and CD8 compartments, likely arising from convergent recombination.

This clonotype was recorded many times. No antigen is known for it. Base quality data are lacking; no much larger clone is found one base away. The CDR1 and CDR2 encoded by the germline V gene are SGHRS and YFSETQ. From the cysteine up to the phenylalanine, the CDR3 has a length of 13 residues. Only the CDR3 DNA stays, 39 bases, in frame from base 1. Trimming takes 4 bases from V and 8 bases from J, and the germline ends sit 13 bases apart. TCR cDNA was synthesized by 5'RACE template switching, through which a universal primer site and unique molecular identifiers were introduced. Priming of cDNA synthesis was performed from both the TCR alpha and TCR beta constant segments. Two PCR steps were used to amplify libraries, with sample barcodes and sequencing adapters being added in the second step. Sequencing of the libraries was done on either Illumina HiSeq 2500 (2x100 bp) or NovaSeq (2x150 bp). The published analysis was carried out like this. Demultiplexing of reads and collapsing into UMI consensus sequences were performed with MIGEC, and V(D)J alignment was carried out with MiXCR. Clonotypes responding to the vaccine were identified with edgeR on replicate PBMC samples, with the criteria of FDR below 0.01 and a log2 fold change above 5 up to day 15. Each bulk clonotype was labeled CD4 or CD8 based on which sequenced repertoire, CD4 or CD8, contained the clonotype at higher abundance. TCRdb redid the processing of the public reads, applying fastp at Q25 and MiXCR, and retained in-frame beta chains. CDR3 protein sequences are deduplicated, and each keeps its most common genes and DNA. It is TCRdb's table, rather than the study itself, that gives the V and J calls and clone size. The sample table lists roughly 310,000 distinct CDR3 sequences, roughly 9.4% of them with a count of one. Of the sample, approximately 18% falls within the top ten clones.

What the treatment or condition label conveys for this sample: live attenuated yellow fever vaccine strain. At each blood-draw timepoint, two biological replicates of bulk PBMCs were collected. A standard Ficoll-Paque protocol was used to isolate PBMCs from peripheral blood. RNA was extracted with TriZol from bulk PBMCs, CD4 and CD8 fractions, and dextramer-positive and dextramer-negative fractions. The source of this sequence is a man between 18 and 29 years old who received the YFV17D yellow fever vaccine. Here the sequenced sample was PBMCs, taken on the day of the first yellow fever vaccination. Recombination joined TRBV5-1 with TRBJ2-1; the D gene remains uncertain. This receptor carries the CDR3 CASSRTTVDEQFF. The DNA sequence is TGCGCCAGCAGCCGTACTACGGTCGATGAGCAGTTCTTC. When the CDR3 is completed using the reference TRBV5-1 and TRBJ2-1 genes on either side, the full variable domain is KAGVTQTPRYLIKTRGQQVTLSCSPISGHRSVSWYQQTPGQGLQFLFEYFSETQRNKGNFPGRFSGRQFSNSRSEMNVSTLELGDSALYLCASSRTTVDEQFFGPGTRLTVL.